The clone carrying this T cell receptor (beta chain) was found once. Antigen: not known. Between the trimmed V and J ends, which lost 2 bases and 9 bases, there was a span of 15 bases. Germline V CDR1 and CDR2: SGHRS, YFSETQ. The CDR3 has 15 amino acids. This specimen comes from a study of a mutant IDH1 vaccine in newly diagnosed glioma. The method was immunoSEQ multiplex PCR; TCRdb's version includes in-frame clones alone and lacks a portion of them. Found here are around 38,000 clones, approximately 80% of them singletons; the top ten hold about 24%. As to time point: week 5, during vaccination. The vaccine gave 300 ug of a 20-mer mutant IDH1 peptide subcutaneously per dose.

The starting material was PBMCs, obtained from a glioma patient whose treatment included an IDH1 peptide vaccine. The V gene is TRBV5-1, the J gene TRBJ1-6, with a tentative D call TRBD1 (5 bases). This clonotype was sampled from a man between 25 and 39 years old with glioma. This CDR3 is CASSLIGAEGSPLHF. CDR3 nucleotides: TGCGCCAGCAGCTTAATAGGGGCCGAAGGTTCACCCCTCCACTTT.